Listed here are 10 T cell receptor beta chains from one sample, sequenced in a study of T cell clones after liver transplantation (dated 2019 in TCRdb). Taken with the paper, the label for time point translates to: pre-transplant. Library prep was done by the immunoSEQ multiplex PCR assay. TCRdb mirrors the immuneACCESS table, restricted to in-frame sequences. Some clones are absent from its copies; in checked studies, under half trace to an unresolved V gene, and the reason for the others is unknown. The sample table holds 60,000 or so clones, of which about two thirds were seen once. The leading ten clones occupy approximately 16% of the sample. The starting material was CD4+ T cells from blood, obtained before liver transplant. Receptor source: a human donor who received a liver transplant.

The chain is built from TRBV2 and TRBJ1-2; D is possibly TRBD1 (5 bases). This CDR3 is 14 amino acids long. V shed 2 bases and J shed 2 bases, with 9 bases lying between them. Germline V gene data show CDR1 as SNHLY and CDR2 as FYNNEI. The DNA for the CDR3 is TGTGCCAGCAGTGAATGGGGGGTCAACTATGGCTACACCTTC. Amino acid sequence: CASSEWGVNYGYTF.

The chain carries TRBV9 and TRBJ2-5; D is unclear. V was clipped by 0 bases and J by 3 bases, with 6 bases between them. Germline V CDR1 and CDR2: SGDLS, YYNGEE. The CDR3 has 13 residues. The CDR3 is CASSVGPEETQYF. CDR3 coding DNA: TGTGCCAGCAGCGTAGGTCCGGAAGAGACCCAGTACTTC.

This chain joins TRBV29-1 and TRBJ1-1; TRBD1 might be the D (5 bases). This CDR3 is 16 amino acids long. Trimming cost V 0 bases and J 3 bases, with 17 bases left between them. CDR1 SQVTM and CDR2 ANQGSEA come from the germline V gene. The CDR3 reads CSVEERGLRPYTEAFF. The CDR3 DNA is TGCAGCGTTGAAGAAAGGGGATTAAGGCCGTACACTGAAGCTTTCTTT.

This clone has ten or more counts. The chain joins TRBV2 to TRBJ2-2; the match to TRBD1 covers 7 bases. With 5 bases clipped from V and 3 bases from J, the junction kept 6 bases outside the gene matches. This CDR3 comprises 15 residues. The germline gives CDR1 SNHLY, CDR2 FYNNEI. The CDR3 DNA sequence: TGTGCCAGCAGTTTCTCCGGGACAGACACCGGGGAGCTGTTTTTT. The encoded protein is CASSFSGTDTGELFF.

The rearrangement joins TRBV10-3 to TRBJ2-2, with 7 bases matching TRBD1. Germline CDR1 reads ENHRY; CDR2 reads SYGVKD. This CDR3 contains 16 residues. Trimming at V came to 5 bases and at J to 0 bases, leaving 6 bases not matched to a gene. The CDR3 protein is CAISTGQFANTGELFF. For the CDR3, the DNA is TGTGCCATCAGTACGGGACAGTTCGCGAACACCGGGGAGCTGTTTTTT.

This clone was counted only a few times. The chain joins TRBV29-1 to TRBJ2-1, with 7 bases aligning to TRBD1. J was trimmed by 8 bases and V by 6 bases; bases with no gene match: 7. CDR1 SQVTM and CDR2 ANQGSEA come from the germline V gene. The CDR3 runs to 12 residues. The CDR3 is CSVNRGRDEQFF. The CDR3 bases are TGCAGCGTAAACAGGGGTAGGGATGAGCAGTTCTTC.

The V and J genes are TRBV27 and TRBJ1-5; D is unclear. Trimming pared 3 bases from V and 2 bases from J, leaving 11 bases between. Looked up from germline, CDR1 is MNHEY and CDR2 is SMNVEV (reference sequence). This CDR3 region has 15 residues. The DNA for the CDR3 is TGTGCCAGCAGTTTGTGGCCCCGGGGCAATCAGCCCCAGCATTTT. It specifies CASSLWPRGNQPQHF.

This clone was counted only a few times. This sequence joins TRBV6-1 and TRBJ1-5; D is ambiguous. The CDR3 contains 13 residues. CDR1 and CDR2 from the germline V gene are MNHNS and SASEGT. V was clipped by 4 bases and J by 3 bases, with 7 bases between them. DNA of the CDR3: TGTGCCAGCAGTGGGCAGTCCAATCAGCCCCAGCATTTT. It translates to CASSGQSNQPQHF.

The rearrangement joins TRBV5-1 to TRBJ1-1; TRBD1 aligns across 10 bases. This CDR3 is built from 14 residues. Unmatched junction bases numbered 5, after V lost 4 bases and J lost 5 bases. The germline CDR1 and CDR2 sequences are SGHRS and YFSETQ. Here the CDR3 DNA reads TGCGCCAGCAGCCCTCGGACAGGGGGGACTGAAGCTTTCTTT. This encodes CASSPRTGGTEAFF.

The chain links TRBV6-1 to TRBJ1-5, with a possible D match to TRBD1 (6 bases). The CDR3 is 14 residues long. Between the trimmed V and J ends, which lost 2 bases and 6 bases, there was a span of 11 bases. Germline-derived CDR1 and CDR2 are MNHNS and SASEGT. The CDR3 loop is CASSERGGTQPQHF. In DNA form, the CDR3 reads TGTGCCAGCAGTGAAAGGGGGGGGACTCAGCCCCAGCATTTT.